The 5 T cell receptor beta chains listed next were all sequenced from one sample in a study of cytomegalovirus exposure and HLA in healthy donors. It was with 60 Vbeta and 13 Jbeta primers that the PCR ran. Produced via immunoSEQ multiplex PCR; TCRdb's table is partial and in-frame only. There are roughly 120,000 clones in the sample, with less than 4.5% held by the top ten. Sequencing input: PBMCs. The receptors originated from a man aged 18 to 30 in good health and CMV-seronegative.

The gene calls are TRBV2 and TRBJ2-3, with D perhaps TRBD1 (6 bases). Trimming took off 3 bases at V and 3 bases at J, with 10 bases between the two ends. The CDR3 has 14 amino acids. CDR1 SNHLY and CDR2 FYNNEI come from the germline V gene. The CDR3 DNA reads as TGTGCCAGCAGTGACACAGGGTATACAGATACGCAGTATTTT. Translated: CASSDTGYTDTQYF.

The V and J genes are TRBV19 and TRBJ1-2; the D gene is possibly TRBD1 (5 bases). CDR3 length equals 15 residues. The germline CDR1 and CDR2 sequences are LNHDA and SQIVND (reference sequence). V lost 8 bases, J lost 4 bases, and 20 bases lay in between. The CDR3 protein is CASGEGLLMTYGYTF. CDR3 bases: TGTGCCAGTGGAGAGGGACTCCTTATGACCTATGGCTACACCTTC.

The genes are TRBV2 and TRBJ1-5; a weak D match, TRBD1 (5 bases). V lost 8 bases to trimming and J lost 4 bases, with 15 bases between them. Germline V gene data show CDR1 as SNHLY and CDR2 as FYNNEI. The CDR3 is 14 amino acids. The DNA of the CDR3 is TGTGCCAGCGGCCTGGGGGAGGGAAATCAGCCCCAGCATTTT. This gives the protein CASGLGEGNQPQHF.

CDR3 bases: TGCGCCAGCAGGGACAGGGGGTTCACTGAAGCTTTCTTT. It codes for CASRDRGFTEAFF. The genes are TRBV5-1 and TRBJ1-1; 10 bases map to TRBD1. This CDR3 spans 13 amino acids. Germline assignment: CDR1 SGHRS and CDR2 YFSETQ. Unmatched junction bases numbered 2, after V lost 5 bases and J lost 4 bases.

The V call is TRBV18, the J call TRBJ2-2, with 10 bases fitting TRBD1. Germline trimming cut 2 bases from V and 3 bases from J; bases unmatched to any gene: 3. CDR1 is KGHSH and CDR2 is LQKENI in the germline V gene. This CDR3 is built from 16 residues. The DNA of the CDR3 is TGTGCCAGCTCACCAGTCGGGACAGGGGACACCGGGGAGCTGTTTTTT. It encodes CASSPVGTGDTGELFF.